Included here is one TCR beta chain sequence, with context. Its target is unknown. It was with unique molecular identifiers that the TCRbeta library was prepared. TCRdb independently ran MiXCR on the PCR reads; one entry per CDR3 protein. The sample has around 450,000 distinct CDR3 sequences, under 20% seen once; the top ten hold 25% to 30%. This sample was included in a study of T-cell reconstitution after alpha-beta-depleted transplantation in children. General study findings and limits: Several hundred expanded graft clones reportedly were the source of alpha-beta T cells about two months after transplant.

V was clipped by 3 bases and J by 8 bases; unmatched bases: 6. The CDR3 spans 14 residues. Germline CDR1 and CDR2: SGHNT and YENEEA. This specimen was PBMCs, mostly from graft donor cells, taken 360 days after TCRalphabeta/CD19-depleted stem cell transplant. The gene calls are TRBV11-3 and TRBJ2-1; 8 nucleotides align to TRBD1. The clonotype was recovered from a boy less than two years old who had a stem cell transplant for Wiskott-Aldrich syndrome, so the T cells may come from the graft donor. The chain's CDR3 is CASSFSDRGDEQFF. The CDR3 DNA follows: TGTGCCAGCAGCTTTAGTGACAGGGGAGATGAGCAGTTCTTC. Combining the CDR3 with reference TRBV11-3 and TRBJ2-1 gives the whole variable domain EAGVVQSPRYKIIEKKQPVAFWCNPISGHNTLYWYLQNLGQGPELLIRYENEEAVDDSQLPKDRFSAERLKGVDSTLKIQPAELGDSAVYLCASSFSDRGDEQFFGPGTRLTVL.